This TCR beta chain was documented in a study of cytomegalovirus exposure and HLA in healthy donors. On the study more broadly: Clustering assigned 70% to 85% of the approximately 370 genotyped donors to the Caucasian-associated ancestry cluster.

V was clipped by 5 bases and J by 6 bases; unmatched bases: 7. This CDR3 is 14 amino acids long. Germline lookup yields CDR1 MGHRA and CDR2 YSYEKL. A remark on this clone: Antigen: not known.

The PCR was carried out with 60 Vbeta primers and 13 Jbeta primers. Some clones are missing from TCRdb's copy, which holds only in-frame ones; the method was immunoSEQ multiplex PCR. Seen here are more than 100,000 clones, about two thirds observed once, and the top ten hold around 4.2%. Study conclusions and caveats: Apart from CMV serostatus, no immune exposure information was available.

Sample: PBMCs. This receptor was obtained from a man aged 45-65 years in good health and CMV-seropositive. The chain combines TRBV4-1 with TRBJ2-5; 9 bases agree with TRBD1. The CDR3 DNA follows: TGCGCCAGCAGCGCGGGACAGGGAAGAAAGACCCAGTACTTC. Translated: CASSAGQGRKTQYF.